The TCR beta chain described here comes from a study of cytomegalovirus exposure and HLA in healthy donors. Turning to the study itself: The approximately 120 validation repertoires used the same platform as the 650 to 750 first-cohort repertoires, a later analysis reported.

Method: immunoSEQ multiplex PCR; TCRdb's copy keeps in-frame clones and lacks some. The repertoire has fewer than 150,000 clones, around nine tenths of them found once; the top ten carry approximately 1.5%. As regards this clone: What it binds is not known.

Germline V gene sequence: CDR1 SGHTA, CDR2 FQGTGA. The germline V and J ends were trimmed by 3 bases and 4 bases, with 12 bases remaining between them. This CDR3 contains 14 residues. The study's findings and limits: Among TCR sequences, most were rare, though some public TCRs appeared in many donors. Three chains tied to CMV proved CMV antigen-specific in vitro.

Separation from the roughly 670-subject first cohort characterized the roughly 120-subject validation cohort, to which the donors belonged. Sequenced material: PBMCs. This TCR was recovered from a man aged 30 to 39 in good health and CMV-seronegative. The chain carries TRBV7-3 and TRBJ1-2; perhaps TRBD1 as D (5 bases). The CDR3 DNA is TGTGCCAGCAGCTTGGGACCGGAGGGCTATGGCTACACCTTC. Translating gives CASSLGPEGYGYTF.